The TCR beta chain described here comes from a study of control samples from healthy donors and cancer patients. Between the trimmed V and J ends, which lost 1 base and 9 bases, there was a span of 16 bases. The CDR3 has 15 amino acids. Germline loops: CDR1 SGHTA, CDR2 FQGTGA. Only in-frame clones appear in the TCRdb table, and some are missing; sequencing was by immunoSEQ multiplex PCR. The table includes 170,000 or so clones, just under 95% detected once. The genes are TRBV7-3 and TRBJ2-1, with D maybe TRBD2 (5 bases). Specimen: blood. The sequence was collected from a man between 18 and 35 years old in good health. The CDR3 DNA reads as TGTGCCAGCAGCTTAAACTCGGCGGGTGAGGGTGAGCAGTTCTTC. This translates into CASSLNSAGEGEQFF.